The present T cell receptor beta chain was sequenced within a study of blood T cell repertoires in COVID-19. The overall study: COVID-19 samples from acute and convalescent phases originated in the United States, Italy and Spain. PBMCs, B-cell-depleted T cells, or T cells were the source of the cDNA or gDNA that made up the material.

The cohort comprised adults aged about 18 to 100 years residing in about two dozen US areas. Source study methods: Amplifying reference gene primers gave estimates of nucleated cell counts. Sequencing used immunoSEQ multiplex PCR; TCRdb keeps in-frame clones, though not all of them. That table gives V, J and clone size, and the DNA gave D and trimming. Of roughly 190,000 clones in the sample, less than 85% were seen once. This clonotype originated in a woman aged 60-75 years with acute COVID-19. The sequenced sample consisted of PBMCs or T cells enriched from blood (not recorded which).

The CDR3 loop reads CASIRPGGAEGYTF. The CDR3 DNA is TGTGCCAGCATCCGCCCTGGGGGCGCGGAAGGCTACACCTTC. The chain joins TRBV5-4 to TRBJ1-2; TRBD1 is a possible D gene (6 bases). Per the germline V gene, CDR1 is SGHNT and CDR2 is YYREEE (reference sequence). The length of the CDR3 is 14 residues. V shed 6 bases and J shed 8 bases, with 20 bases lying between them.